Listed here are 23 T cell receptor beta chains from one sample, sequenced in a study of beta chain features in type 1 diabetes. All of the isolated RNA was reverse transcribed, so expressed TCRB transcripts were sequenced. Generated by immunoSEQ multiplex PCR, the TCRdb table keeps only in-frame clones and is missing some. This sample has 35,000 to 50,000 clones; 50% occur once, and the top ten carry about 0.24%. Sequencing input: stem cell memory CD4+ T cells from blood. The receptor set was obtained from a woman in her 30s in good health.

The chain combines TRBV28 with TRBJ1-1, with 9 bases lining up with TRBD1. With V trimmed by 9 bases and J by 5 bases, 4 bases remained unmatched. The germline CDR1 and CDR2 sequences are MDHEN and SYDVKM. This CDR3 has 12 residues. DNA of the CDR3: TGTGCCAGTGGACAGGGGCCAACTGAAGCTTTCTTT. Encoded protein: CASGQGPTEAFF.

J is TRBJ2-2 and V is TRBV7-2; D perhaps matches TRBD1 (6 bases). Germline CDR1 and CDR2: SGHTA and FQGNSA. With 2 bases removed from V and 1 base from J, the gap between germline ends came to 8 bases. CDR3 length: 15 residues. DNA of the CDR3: TGTGCCAGCAGCTTAAAGACAGGGAACACCGGGGAGCTGTTTTTT. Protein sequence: CASSLKTGNTGELFF.

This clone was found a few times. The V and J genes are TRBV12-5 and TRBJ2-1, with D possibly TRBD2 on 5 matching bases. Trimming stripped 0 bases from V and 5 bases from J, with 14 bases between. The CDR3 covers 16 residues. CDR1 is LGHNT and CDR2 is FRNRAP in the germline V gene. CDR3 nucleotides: TGTGCTAGTGGTTTGGTACTTCGGGGTAGCCACAATGAGCAGTTCTTC. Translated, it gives CASGLVLRGSHNEQFF.

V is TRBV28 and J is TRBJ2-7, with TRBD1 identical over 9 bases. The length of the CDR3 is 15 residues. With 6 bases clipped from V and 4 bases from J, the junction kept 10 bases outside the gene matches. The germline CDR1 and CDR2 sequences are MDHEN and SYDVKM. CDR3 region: CASRYYDRGTYEQYF. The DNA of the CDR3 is TGTGCCAGCAGATACTATGACAGGGGGACGTACGAGCAGTACTTC.

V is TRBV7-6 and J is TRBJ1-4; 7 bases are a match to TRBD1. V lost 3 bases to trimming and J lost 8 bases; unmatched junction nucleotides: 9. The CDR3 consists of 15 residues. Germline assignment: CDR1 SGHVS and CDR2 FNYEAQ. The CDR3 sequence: CASSLAMGQSEKLFF. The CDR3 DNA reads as TGTGCCAGCAGCTTGGCAATGGGACAGTCCGAAAAACTGTTTTTT. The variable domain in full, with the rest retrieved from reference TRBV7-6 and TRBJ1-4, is GAGVSQSPRYKVTKRGQDVALRCDPISGHVSLYWYRQALGQGPEFLTYFNYEAQQDKSGLPNDRFSAERPEGSISTLTIQRTEQRDSAMYRCASSLAMGQSEKLFFGSGTQLSVL.

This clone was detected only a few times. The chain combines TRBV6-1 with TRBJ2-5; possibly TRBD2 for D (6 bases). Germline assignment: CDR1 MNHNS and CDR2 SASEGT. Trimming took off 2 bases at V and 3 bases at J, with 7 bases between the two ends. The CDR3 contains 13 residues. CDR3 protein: CASSESGEETQYF. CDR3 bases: TGTGCCAGCAGTGAATCGGGGGAAGAGACCCAGTACTTC.

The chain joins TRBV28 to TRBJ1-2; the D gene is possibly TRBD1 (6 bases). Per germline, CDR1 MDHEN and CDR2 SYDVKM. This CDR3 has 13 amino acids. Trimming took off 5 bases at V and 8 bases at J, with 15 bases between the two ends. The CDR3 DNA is TGTGCCAGCAGTGGAGCGGGGGCAGGGGGCTACACCTTC. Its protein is CASSGAGAGGYTF.

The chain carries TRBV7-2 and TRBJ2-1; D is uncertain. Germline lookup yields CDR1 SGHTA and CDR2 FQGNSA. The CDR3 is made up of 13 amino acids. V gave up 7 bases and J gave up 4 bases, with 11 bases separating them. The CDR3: CASTESRYNEQFF. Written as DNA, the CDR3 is TGTGCCAGCACCGAAAGCAGGTACAATGAGCAGTTCTTC.

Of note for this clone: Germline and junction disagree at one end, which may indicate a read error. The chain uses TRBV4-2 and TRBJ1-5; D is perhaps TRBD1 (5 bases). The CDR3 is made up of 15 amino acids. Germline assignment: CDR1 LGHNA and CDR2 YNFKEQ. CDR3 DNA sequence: TGTGCCAGCAGCCAATCACAGGAGAGCAATCAGTCCCAGCATTTT. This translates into CASSQSQESNQSQHF.

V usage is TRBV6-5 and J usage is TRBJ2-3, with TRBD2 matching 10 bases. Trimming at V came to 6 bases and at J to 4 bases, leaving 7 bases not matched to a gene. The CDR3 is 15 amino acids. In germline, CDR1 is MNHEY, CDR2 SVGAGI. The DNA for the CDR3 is TGTGCCAGCAGCCTGTCTAGCGGGAGCCCAGATACGCAGTATTTT. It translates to CASSLSSGSPDTQYF.

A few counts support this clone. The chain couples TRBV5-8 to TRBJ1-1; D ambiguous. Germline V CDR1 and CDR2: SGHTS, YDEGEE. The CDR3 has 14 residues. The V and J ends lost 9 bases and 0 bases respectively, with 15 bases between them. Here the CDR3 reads CANARRLLNTEAFF. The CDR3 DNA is TGTGCCAACGCTAGAAGGCTGCTGAACACTGAAGCTTTCTTT.

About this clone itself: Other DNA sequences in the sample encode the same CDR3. The CDR3 DNA reads as TGTGCCAGCAGCTCAGGGGGCAGCCGAGAGCAGTACTTC. Its translation: CASSSGGSREQYF. The chain carries TRBV7-9 and TRBJ2-7; 8 positions match TRBD1. V lost 4 bases and J lost 7; bases outside the gene matches: 6. Germline CDR1 SEHNR, CDR2 FQNEAQ (reference sequence). The CDR3 is made up of 13 amino acids.

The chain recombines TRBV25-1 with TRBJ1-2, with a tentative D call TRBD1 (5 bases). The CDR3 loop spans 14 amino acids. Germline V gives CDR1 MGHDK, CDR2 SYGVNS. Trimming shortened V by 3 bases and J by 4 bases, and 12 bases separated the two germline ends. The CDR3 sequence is CASSDPSQGYGYTF. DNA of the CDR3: TGTGCCAGCAGTGATCCGAGTCAGGGCTATGGCTACACCTTC.

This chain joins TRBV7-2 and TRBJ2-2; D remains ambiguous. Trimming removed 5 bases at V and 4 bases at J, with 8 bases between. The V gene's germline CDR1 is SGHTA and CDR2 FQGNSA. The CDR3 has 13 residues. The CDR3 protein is CASSLTVTGELFF. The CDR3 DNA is TGTGCCAGCAGCCTGACTGTCACCGGGGAGCTGTTTTTT.

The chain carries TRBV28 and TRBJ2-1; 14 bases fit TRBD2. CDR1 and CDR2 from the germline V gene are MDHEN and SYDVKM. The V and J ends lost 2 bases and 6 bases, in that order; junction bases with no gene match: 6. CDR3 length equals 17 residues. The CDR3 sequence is CASSLAFGLAGGNEQFF. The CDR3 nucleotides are TGTGCCAGCAGTTTAGCTTTCGGACTAGCGGGAGGCAATGAGCAGTTCTTC.

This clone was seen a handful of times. CDR3 residues: CASRFAGRSGNTIYF. CDR3 nucleotides: TGTGCCAGCAGGTTCGCAGGTCGATCTGGAAACACCATATATTTT. The chain combines TRBV6-5 with TRBJ1-3; D ambiguous. CDR3 length: 15 residues. With 6 bases removed from V and 1 base from J, the gap between germline ends came to 13 bases. Per the germline V gene, CDR1 is MNHEY and CDR2 is SVGAGI.

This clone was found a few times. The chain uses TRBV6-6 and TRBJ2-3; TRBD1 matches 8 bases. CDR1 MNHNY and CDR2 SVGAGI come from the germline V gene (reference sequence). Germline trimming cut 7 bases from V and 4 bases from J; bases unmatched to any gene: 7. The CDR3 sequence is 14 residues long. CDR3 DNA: TGTGCCAGCACCCTAGGACAGGGCCCAGATACGCAGTATTTT. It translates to CASTLGQGPDTQYF.

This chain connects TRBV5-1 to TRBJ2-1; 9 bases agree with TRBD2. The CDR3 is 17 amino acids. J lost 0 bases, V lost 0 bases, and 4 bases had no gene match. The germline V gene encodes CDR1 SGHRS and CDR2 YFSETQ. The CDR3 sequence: CASSLVLAGSSYNEQFF. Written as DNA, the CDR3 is TGCGCCAGCAGCTTGGTGCTAGCGGGGTCCTCCTACAATGAGCAGTTCTTC.

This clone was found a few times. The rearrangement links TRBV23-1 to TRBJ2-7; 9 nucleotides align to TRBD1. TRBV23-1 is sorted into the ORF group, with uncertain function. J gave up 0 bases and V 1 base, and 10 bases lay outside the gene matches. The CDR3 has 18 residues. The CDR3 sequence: CASSQFGTGICSSYEQYF. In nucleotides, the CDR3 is TGCGCCAGCAGTCAATTCGGGACAGGGATTTGTAGCTCCTACGAGCAGTACTTC.

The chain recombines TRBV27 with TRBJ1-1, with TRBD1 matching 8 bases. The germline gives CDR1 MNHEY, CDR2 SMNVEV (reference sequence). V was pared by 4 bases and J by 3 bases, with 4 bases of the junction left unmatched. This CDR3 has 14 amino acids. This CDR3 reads CASSWGQADTEAFF. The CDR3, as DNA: TGTGCCAGCAGTTGGGGACAGGCGGACACTGAAGCTTTCTTT.

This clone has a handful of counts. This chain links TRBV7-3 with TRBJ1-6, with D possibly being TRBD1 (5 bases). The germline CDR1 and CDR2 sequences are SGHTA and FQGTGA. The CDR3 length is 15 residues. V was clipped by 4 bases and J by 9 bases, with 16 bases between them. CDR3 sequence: CASSYRGDYGSPLHF. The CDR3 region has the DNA TGTGCCAGCAGCTACAGAGGGGACTATGGTTCACCCCTCCACTTT.

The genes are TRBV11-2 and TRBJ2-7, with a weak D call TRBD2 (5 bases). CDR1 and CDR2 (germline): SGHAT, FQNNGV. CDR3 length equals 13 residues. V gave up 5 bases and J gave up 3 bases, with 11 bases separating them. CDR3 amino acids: CASSPDWDYEQYF. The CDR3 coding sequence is TGTGCCAGCAGCCCGGACTGGGACTACGAGCAGTACTTC.

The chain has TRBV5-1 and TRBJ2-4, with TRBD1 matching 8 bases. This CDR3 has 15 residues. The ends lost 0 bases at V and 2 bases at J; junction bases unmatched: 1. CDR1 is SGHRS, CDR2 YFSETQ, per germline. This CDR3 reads CASSLGTGSKNIQYF. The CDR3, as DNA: TGCGCCAGCAGCTTGGGGACAGGGTCCAAAAACATTCAGTACTTC. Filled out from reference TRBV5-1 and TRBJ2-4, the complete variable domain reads KAGVTQTPRYLIKTRGQQVTLSCSPISGHRSVSWYQQTPGQGLQFLFEYFSETQRNKGNFPGRFSGRQFSNSRSEMNVSTLELGDSALYLCASSLGTGSKNIQYFGAGTRLSVL.